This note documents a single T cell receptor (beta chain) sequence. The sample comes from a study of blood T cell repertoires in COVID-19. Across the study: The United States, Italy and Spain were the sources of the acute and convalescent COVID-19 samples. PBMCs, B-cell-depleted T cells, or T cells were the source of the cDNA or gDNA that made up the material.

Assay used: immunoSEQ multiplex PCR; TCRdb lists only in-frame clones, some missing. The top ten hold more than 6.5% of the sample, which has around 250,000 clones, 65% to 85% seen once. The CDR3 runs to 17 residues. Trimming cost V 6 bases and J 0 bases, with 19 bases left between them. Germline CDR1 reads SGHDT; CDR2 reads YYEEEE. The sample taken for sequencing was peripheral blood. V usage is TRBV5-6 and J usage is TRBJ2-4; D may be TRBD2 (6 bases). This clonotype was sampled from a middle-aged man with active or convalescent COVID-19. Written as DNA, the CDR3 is TGTGCCAGCAAGCGGGCAAGAACCAATATAGCCAAAAACATTCAGTACTTC. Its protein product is CASKRARTNIAKNIQYF.